The 20 T cell receptor beta chains listed next were all sequenced from one sample in a study of cytomegalovirus exposure and HLA in healthy donors (dated by TCRdb to the late 2010s). The library was obtained by the immunoSEQ multiplex PCR assay. For the multiplex PCR, a mixture combining 60 forward primers for TCR Vbeta segments and 13 reverse primers for TCR Jbeta segments was used. The clones in this table, taken by TCRdb from immuneACCESS, are in-frame only. Not every clone is retained; where verified, under half of the shortfall comes from an unresolved V gene, and the cause of the rest is unknown. This sample's table lists 150,000 to 200,000 clones. The ten largest clonotypes hold roughly 2% of the sample. The sequenced sample was PBMCs. The source of these receptors is a young man in good health and CMV-seronegative.

The rearrangement links TRBV19 to TRBJ1-5, with TRBD1 identical over 8 bases. From germline, CDR1 is LNHDA and CDR2 SQIVND (reference sequence). This CDR3 comprises 15 residues. V lost 7 bases, J lost 5 bases, and 10 bases stayed unmatched. The CDR3 sequence: CASTLRAGGYQPQHF. CDR3 in DNA: TGTGCCAGTACTCTAAGGGCAGGGGGCTATCAGCCCCAGCATTTT.

The rearrangement joins TRBV28 to TRBJ2-7, with TRBD2 identical over 7 bases. Germline V gives CDR1 MDHEN, CDR2 SYDVKM. Trimming at V came to 6 bases and at J to 5 bases, leaving 10 bases not matched to a gene. The CDR3 has 14 amino acids. CDR3 sequence: CASRSPGGWDEQYF. Written as DNA, the CDR3 is TGTGCCAGCAGGTCACCCGGGGGGTGGGACGAGCAGTACTTC.

The rearrangement links TRBV14 to TRBJ1-1; 8 nucleotides align to TRBD1. This CDR3 is 14 amino acids long. V was clipped by 4 bases and J by 1 base; unmatched bases: 2. CDR1 SGHDN and CDR2 FVKESK come from the germline V gene. Here the CDR3 reads CASSLQGENTEAFF. The DNA of the CDR3 is TGTGCCAGCAGCCTACAGGGGGAGAACACTGAAGCTTTCTTT.

The rearrangement uses TRBV10-3 and TRBJ2-2; TRBD2 aligns across 8 bases. V lost 0 bases and J lost 5; bases outside the gene matches: 11. The CDR3 sequence is 18 residues long. Germline loops: CDR1 ENHRY, CDR2 SYGVKD. The chain's CDR3 is CAISESTRSGRQTGELFF. The CDR3 nucleotides are TGTGCCATCAGTGAGTCGACTCGGAGCGGGAGACAAACCGGGGAGCTGTTTTTT.

This chain's CDR3 is CAWSQGNTIYF. The CDR3 DNA follows: TGTGCCTGGAGTCAAGGAAACACCATATATTTT. V and J are TRBV30 and TRBJ1-3; D ambiguous. V lost 2 bases and J lost 4, with 3 bases in between. Germline lookup yields CDR1 GTSNPN and CDR2 SVGIG (reference sequence). The length of the CDR3 is 11 residues.

The genes are TRBV7-9 and TRBJ2-5, with 13 bases aligning to TRBD2. With the DNA end fitting TRBJ2-7 better, the J assignment may be wrong. The CDR3 is made up of 17 amino acids. CDR1 SEHNR and CDR2 FQNEAQ come from the germline V gene (reference sequence). As DNA, the CDR3 is TGTGCCAGCAGCCGGCAGAGGACTAGCGGGAGACTCTACGAGCAGTACTTC. This gives the protein CASSRQRTSGRLYEQYF.

The V and J genes are TRBV4-3 and TRBJ1-1; D possibly corresponds to TRBD1 (5 bases). Trimming took 1 base from V and 10 from J, leaving 13 bases between them. The germline gives CDR1 LGHNA, CDR2 YSLEER. The CDR3 loop spans 13 amino acids. The CDR3 nucleotides read TGCGCCAGCAGCCAAGTGGGGGGGTATAGAGCTTTCTTT. As protein: CASSQVGGYRAFF.

This chain links TRBV6-6 with TRBJ2-7; possible D gene TRBD1, 6 bases. There are 14 residues in the CDR3. Trimming took 7 bases from V and 0 from J, leaving 13 bases between them. Looked up from germline, CDR1 is MNHNY and CDR2 is SVGAGI (reference sequence). The CDR3 region has the DNA TGTGCCAGCATCCGGGACATGAACTCCTACGAGCAGTACTTC. This translates into CASIRDMNSYEQYF.

V gene TRBV16 combines with J gene TRBJ1-1, with D unresolved. Per the germline V gene, CDR1 is KGHSY and CDR2 is FQNENV. The CDR3 extends over 14 amino acids. The V end lost 3 bases, the J end lost 3 bases, and 11 bases lay between the germline ends. CDR3 nucleotide sequence: TGTGCCAGCAGCCACGAGGGATCAGACACTGAAGCTTTCTTT. Translating it yields CASSHEGSDTEAFF.

V and J are TRBV5-1 and TRBJ1-6, with TRBD1 identical over 12 bases. Germline V gene sequence: CDR1 SGHRS, CDR2 YFSETQ. This CDR3 is 14 amino acids long. After removal of 6 bases from V and 10 bases from J, the junction contained 5 bases not matched to a gene. CDR3 protein: CASTPGQGASPLHF. The CDR3 DNA is TGCGCCAGCACCCCGGGACAGGGGGCCTCACCCCTCCACTTT.

The V and J genes are TRBV5-1 and TRBJ2-7, with D unresolved. Germline V CDR1 and CDR2: SGHRS, YFSETQ. The CDR3 consists of 15 residues. V lost 1 base and J lost 0, with 11 bases in between. CDR3 nucleotides: TGCGCCAGCAGCTTGTCCAGTTCTAGCTCCTACGAGCAGTACTTC. It specifies CASSLSSSSSYEQYF.

The chain couples TRBV29-1 to TRBJ1-1, with D perhaps TRBD1 (6 bases). The CDR3 totals 13 residues. Germline CDR1 reads SQVTM; CDR2 reads ANQGSEA. V lost 7 bases to trimming and J lost 4 bases, with 16 bases between them. For the CDR3, the DNA is TGCAGCGGAAAACAGGGTAGGGGCACTGAAGCTTTCTTT. This translates into CSGKQGRGTEAFF.

The chain has TRBV13 and TRBJ2-3; TRBD2 aligns across 10 bases. The CDR3 sequence is 15 residues long. Looked up from germline, CDR1 is PRHDT and CDR2 is FYEKMQ (reference sequence). V lost 5 bases to trimming and J lost 0 bases; unmatched junction nucleotides: 2. The CDR3 protein is CASSPTSGSTDTQYF. CDR3 nucleotide sequence: TGTGCCAGCAGCCCGACTAGCGGGAGCACAGATACGCAGTATTTT.

V gene TRBV9 combines with J gene TRBJ2-6; 7 bases map to TRBD2. The germline V gene has CDR1 SGDLS and CDR2 YYNGEE. This CDR3 contains 15 residues. V shed 2 bases, J shed 1 base, and the junction held 0 bases outside the gene matches. The CDR3 DNA reads as TGTGCCAGCAGCGTGGGGGGGTCTGGGGCCAACGTCCTGACTTTC. Translating it yields CASSVGGSGANVLTF.

This chain links TRBV10-2 with TRBJ2-7; D call uncertain. CDR1 and CDR2 (germline): WSHSY, SAAADI. The length of the CDR3 is 15 residues. V was trimmed by 5 bases and J by 2 bases, leaving 16 bases between them. CDR3 loop: CASSSLQTETYEQYF. In DNA, the CDR3 is TGCGCCAGCAGTTCCCTCCAAACTGAGACCTACGAGCAGTACTTC.

V and J are TRBV4-1 and TRBJ1-5; possibly TRBD1 for D (6 bases). CDR1 is MGHRA, CDR2 YSYEKL, per germline. This CDR3 region has 15 residues. The V end was cut by 2 bases, the J end by 7 bases, with 15 bases between. Here the CDR3 DNA reads TGCGCCAGCAGCCAACTGCCAGGGGCCGTCCAGCCCCAGCATTTT. It specifies CASSQLPGAVQPQHF.

The chain has TRBV10-3 and TRBJ1-1; possibly TRBD1 for D (5 bases). The CDR3 has 15 residues. Trimming took 4 bases from V and 4 from J, leaving 16 bases between them. Germline lookup yields CDR1 ENHRY and CDR2 SYGVKD. The CDR3 nucleotides are TGTGCCATCAGTGGGGGGGAGGTTGAGTTCACTGAAGCTTTCTTT. This translates into CAISGGEVEFTEAFF.

The chain joins TRBV28 to TRBJ2-7, with a tentative D call TRBD2 (6 bases). Trimming stripped 5 bases from V and 1 base from J, with 15 bases between. There are 15 residues in the CDR3. Germline CDR1 and CDR2: MDHEN and SYDVKM. The CDR3: CASSRRDFGSYEQYF. The CDR3 coding sequence is TGTGCCAGCAGTCGCCGGGACTTTGGGTCCTACGAGCAGTACTTC.

As concerns this clone: Distinct nucleotide sequences in the sample also encode this CDR3. V is TRBV2 and J is TRBJ1-5; 8 nucleotides line up with TRBD1. Germline V lookup: CDR1 SNHLY, CDR2 FYNNEI. The ends lost 8 bases at V and 3 bases at J; junction bases unmatched: 6. The CDR3 is 14 residues long. The DNA for the CDR3 is TGTGCCAGCGCTACAGGGGGAAACAATCAGCCCCAGCATTTT. It yields the protein CASATGGNNQPQHF.

A word on this clone: The identical CDR3 is also encoded by other nucleotide sequences in the sample. V usage is TRBV28 and J usage is TRBJ1-4; D possibly corresponds to TRBD1 (5 bases). CDR1 is MDHEN and CDR2 is SYDVKM in the germline V gene. V was pared by 4 bases and J by 7 bases, with 7 bases between. The CDR3 totals 12 residues. The CDR3, as DNA: TGTGCCAGCAGTTGGGGCGGTGAAAAACTGTTTTTT. Its protein is CASSWGGEKLFF.